These 6 T cell receptor beta chains originate from one sample sequenced in a study of Ad26.COV2.S vaccination and SARS-CoV-2 variants. Measured with immunoSEQ multiplex PCR; TCRdb has only the in-frame clones, and not every one. In the table there are about 350,000 clones, around 92% of which are singletons. The sequenced sample was peripheral blood, obtained after recovery from COVID-19. These receptors were collected from a human donor who had recovered from COVID-19.

This clone was picked up one time. This sequence joins TRBV4-1 and TRBJ2-3, with TRBD1 identical over 8 bases. V was pared by 3 bases and J by 10 bases, with 15 bases of the junction left unmatched. Germline lookup yields CDR1 MGHRA and CDR2 YSYEKL. The CDR3 contains 16 residues. The CDR3 protein is CASSHQNYPTGDAQYF. The DNA of the CDR3 is TGCGCCAGCAGCCACCAGAATTACCCGACAGGGGATGCGCAGTATTTT.

This clone was recorded once. V is TRBV29-1 and J is TRBJ1-2; D is ambiguous. The germline V gene has CDR1 SQVTM and CDR2 ANQGSEA. The CDR3 runs 15 residues. V dropped 0 bases and J dropped 5 bases, with 16 bases sitting between them. The CDR3 DNA is TGCAGCGTTGAAGATCCTCACGACGCTTGGTATGGCTACACCTTC. Amino acid sequence: CSVEDPHDAWYGYTF.

The genes are TRBV5-4 and TRBJ2-1; possibly TRBD1 or TRBD2 for D (5 bases each). Germline CDR1 reads SGHNT; CDR2 reads YYREEE (reference sequence). This CDR3 has 14 residues. V was clipped by 0 bases and J by 8 bases, with 12 bases between them. CDR3 bases: TGTGCCAGCAGCTTGGATTGGGGGTCAGATGAGCAGTTCTTC. It encodes CASSLDWGSDEQFF. The full variable domain, with the rest looked up from reference TRBV5-4 and TRBJ2-1, is ETGVTQSPTHLIKTRGQQVTLRCSSQSGHNTVSWYQQALGQGPQFIFQYYREEENGRGNFPPRFSGLQFPNYSSELNVNALELDDSALYLCASSLDWGSDEQFFGPGTRLTVL.

The V call is TRBV12-2, the J call TRBJ2-3; the table's D call of TRBD2 was not tested on the DNA. TRBV12-2 is given as a pseudogene. The CDR3 covers 19 residues. Here the CDR3 DNA reads TGTGCAAGTTTATCGGTTTTGGCGGGGGGAAAGAGAGGCACAGATACGCAGTATTTT. Encoded protein: CASLSVLAGGKRGTDTQYF.

The CDR3 sequence is CASSPGQGIIDTQYF. In DNA, the CDR3 is TGTGCCAGCAGCCCGGGACAGGGAATCATAGATACGCAGTATTTT. V gene TRBV5-4 combines with J gene TRBJ2-3; 9 bases fit TRBD1. This CDR3 is built from 15 residues. The J segment lost 5 bases and the V segment lost 4 bases, leaving 8 bases of the junction unmatched. Germline V gene sequence: CDR1 SGHNT, CDR2 YYREEE (reference sequence).

The CDR3 DNA reads TGTGCCAGTAGTATAGGGCAGGCAACTAATGAAAAACTGTTTTTT. It yields the protein CASSIGQATNEKLFF. V usage is TRBV19 and J usage is TRBJ1-4; D is unresolved. With 1 base removed from V and 0 bases from J, the gap between germline ends came to 6 bases. The CDR3 runs 15 residues. CDR1 is LNHDA, CDR2 SQIVND, per germline (reference sequence).